This T cell receptor beta chain emerged from a study of T cells in tuberculosis (dated by TCRdb to about 2018). The study in broad terms: To characterize T cells specific for the mycobacterial lipid antigen glucose monomycolate (GMM), the study used CD1B tetramers together with high-throughput TCR immunosequencing. IGRA-negative adolescents, IGRA-positive adolescents with latent tuberculosis and adults with active tuberculosis, ten per group, were compared in a South African clinical cohort. General conclusions and limits of the study: Which clinical samples got chosen depended on the availability of cryopreserved specimens, and the active tuberculosis cases were adults, whereas the controls were adolescents. Compared with IGRA-negative controls, TCR-alpha repertoires from active tuberculosis had smaller mean NN-distances to GMM-specific TCRs, which suggests clonal expansion of these TCRs. With the diverse GMM-specific repertoire as input, a classifier achieved approximately 90% accuracy (AUROC around 0.88), whereas GEM motif frequencies as input gave approximately 70% accuracy. The smaller NN-distances in active tuberculosis patients were driven in part by shorter CDR3-alpha lengths, while the difference seen for TCR-beta was not statistically significant.

The germline V gene encodes CDR1 MNHEY and CDR2 SVGAGI. Including cysteine and phenylalanine, the CDR3 has 14 amino acids. Kept here is only the CDR3 DNA, which spans 42 bases and is read in frame from base 1. V sheds 6 bases and J sheds 3 bases, leaving 15 bases between their ends. A word on this clone: Its antigen remains undetermined. It has no much larger one-base neighbor in the sample; base qualities were not kept.

The immunoSEQ multiplex PCR assay was used to generate TCR libraries, with TCR-beta and/or TCR-alpha/delta assays applied to each sample. The Illumina high-throughput platform was used to sequence the amplified TCR libraries. As for how the authors treated the data: Clustering and dimensionality reduction relied on pairwise TCRdist distances among GMM-specific receptors from T cells that were either sorted ex vivo or expanded in vitro. Each clinical repertoire was assigned a mean NN-distance score, defined as the average TCRdist to the nearest 10% of tetramer-positive reference sequences. GEM TCR motif frequency was computed as the fraction of unique TCRs matching known GEM sequences by V/J usage and CDR3 length. Active tuberculosis was classified by linear discriminant analysis with leave-one-out cross-validation, implemented in scikit-learn. In its TCRdb copy, this immuneACCESS table keeps in-frame sequences only and misses some clones. Where compared with another copy, unresolved V genes explain less than half of these, and the others have no known cause. That table furnishes V, J and clone size, whereas the DNA furnished D and trimming. The sample table shows 40,000 to 45,000 clones, and 90% to 95% are seen once. Around 7.5% of the sample goes to the ten largest clones.

At study entry, adolescents were screened for latent tuberculosis infection by tuberculin skin test and QuantiFERON-TB GOLD In-Tube IGRA. Immunosequencing was performed on unsorted cryopreserved PBMC, with 110,000 or so T cells per clinical donor covered on average. Eleven high schools in the Worcester region of the Western Cape, South Africa, served as enrollment sites for adolescents aged 12 to 18 years. Ten or so M. tuberculosis-infected adolescents and about 10 uninfected adolescents were selected, with the two groups matched for age and sex. For the adolescents, PBMC were isolated by density centrifugation from freshly drawn heparinized blood and then cryopreserved.

Sequencing input: PBMCs. The receptor was isolated from a donor aged 10 to 29 with latent tuberculosis or without tuberculosis infection. The sequence links TRBV6-5 to TRBJ2-7; 6 matching bases give a weak D call of TRBD1. In nucleotides, the sequence is TGTGCCAGCAGGAATGGGGGCGGCATCTACGAGCAGTACTTC. Translation gives CASRNGGGIYEQYF.